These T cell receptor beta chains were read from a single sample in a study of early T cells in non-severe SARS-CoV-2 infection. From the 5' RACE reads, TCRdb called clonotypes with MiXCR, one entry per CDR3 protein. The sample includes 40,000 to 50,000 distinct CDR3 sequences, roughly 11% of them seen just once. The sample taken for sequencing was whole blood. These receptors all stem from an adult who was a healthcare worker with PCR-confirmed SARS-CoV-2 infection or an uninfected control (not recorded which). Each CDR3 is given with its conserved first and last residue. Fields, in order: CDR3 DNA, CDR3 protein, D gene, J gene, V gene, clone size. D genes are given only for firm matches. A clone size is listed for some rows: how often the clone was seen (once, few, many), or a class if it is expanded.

DNA: TGCGCCAGCAGCCAATTGTTTGCTAGCGGGAGGTCGGGGGACTACAATGAGCAGTTCTTC
CDR3: CASSQLFASGRSGDYNEQFF
D: TRBD2
J: TRBJ2-1
V: TRBV4-1
size: many

DNA: TGCGCCAGCAGCCAAGAGACCCTCCTAGGGGTCGCGTACTTC
CDR3: CASSQETLLGVAYF
D: .
J: TRBJ2-7
V: TRBV4-3
size: .

DNA: TGCGCCAGCAGCTTGACCCCCCCGGGACAAAGAGCCTACGAGCAGTACTTC
CDR3: CASSLTPPGQRAYEQYF
D: .
J: TRBJ2-7
V: TRBV5-1
size: once

DNA: TGCGCCAGCAGCTTGAACAGCGTGAACACTGAAGCTTTCTTT
CDR3: CASSLNSVNTEAFF
D: .
J: TRBJ1-1
V: TRBV5-1
size: many

DNA: TGTGCCAGCAGCTTAATCGGACAGGGCAATCAGCCCCAGCATTTT
CDR3: CASSLIGQGNQPQHF
D: TRBD1
J: TRBJ1-5
V: TRBV7-2
size: many

DNA: TGCGCCAGCAGCTTGGCCGGGGGACAGGGGGCTAATGAAAAACTGTTTTTT
CDR3: CASSLAGGQGANEKLFF
D: TRBD1
J: TRBJ1-4
V: TRBV5-1
size: many

DNA: TGCGCCACCGGGACTAGCGGGAGACCAGAGACCCAGTACTTC
CDR3: CATGTSGRPETQYF
D: TRBD2
J: TRBJ2-5
V: TRBV5-1
size: many

DNA: TGTGCCAGCAGTTTAATGGGACAGGATCTAAATGAGCAGTTCTTC
CDR3: CASSLMGQDLNEQFF
D: TRBD1
J: TRBJ2-1
V: TRBV28
size: .

DNA: TGCAGCGTTGTATTAGGGTACGAGCAGTACTTC
CDR3: CSVVLGYEQYF
D: .
J: TRBJ2-7
V: TRBV29-1
size: many

DNA: TGTGCCAGCAGCTTAAGACGGACAGGGAGGACCGGGGAGCTGTTTTTT
CDR3: CASSLRRTGRTGELFF
D: TRBD1
J: TRBJ2-2
V: TRBV5-4
size: .

DNA: TGTGCCAGCAGCCGTGATAGCGGGAGCCTAACTTTC
CDR3: CASSRDSGSLTF
D: TRBD2
J: TRBJ2-7
V: TRBV7-9
size: few

DNA: TGTGCCATCGGGACAGATGGTTACGAGCAGTACTTC
CDR3: CAIGTDGYEQYF
D: TRBD1
J: TRBJ2-7
V: TRBV10-3
size: many

DNA: TGCAGCGTTGAAAGGACAGGGGAATACGAGCAGTACTTC
CDR3: CSVERTGEYEQYF
D: TRBD1
J: TRBJ2-7
V: TRBV29-1
size: many